Each of the 12 T cell receptor beta chains below was sequenced from the same sample in a study of cytomegalovirus exposure and HLA in healthy donors. 13 Jbeta primers and 60 Vbeta primers were used for the PCR. Profiling relied on immunoSEQ multiplex PCR, and the TCRdb table lists in-frame clones only, not all of them. This sample's table reports about 130,000 clones. The source material was PBMCs. The receptor set was obtained from a woman in her sixties in good health and CMV-seronegative.

The gene calls are TRBV6-5 and TRBJ1-3; unclear D gene. The CDR3 has 14 amino acids. Germline V gene lookup returns CDR1 MNHEY and CDR2 SVGAGI. The ends were cut back, 2 bases at V and 3 bases at J, with 8 bases in the middle. In DNA, the CDR3 is TGTGCCAGCAGTTACACCCGGTTTGGAAACACCATATATTTT. Its translation is CASSYTRFGNTIYF.

The CDR3 region is CASSYSPGSGYNEQFF. The CDR3 region has the DNA TGTGCCAGCAGTTACTCCCCGGGGTCCGGCTACAATGAGCAGTTCTTC. The chain employs TRBV6-5 and TRBJ2-1; D is possibly TRBD2 (5 bases). Trimming stripped 0 bases from V and 3 bases from J, with 12 bases between. The CDR3 runs 16 residues. Per the germline V gene, CDR1 is MNHEY and CDR2 is SVGAGI.

The chain is built from TRBV2 and TRBJ2-2; D is possibly TRBD1 (6 bases). The germline gives CDR1 SNHLY, CDR2 FYNNEI. The CDR3 runs to 13 residues. Trimming removed 2 bases at V and 6 bases at J, with 7 bases between. Here the CDR3 reads CASSEQGSGELFF. The CDR3 DNA reads TGTGCCAGCAGTGAACAGGGGTCCGGGGAGCTGTTTTTT.

This chain uses TRBV11-2 with TRBJ2-7; 7 bases align to TRBD1. Germline CDR1 is SGHAT and CDR2 is FQNNGV. This CDR3 contains 15 residues. Trimming at V came to 5 bases and at J to 6 bases, leaving 13 bases not matched to a gene. The CDR3 reads CASSPLTGPLPEQYF. The CDR3 DNA sequence: TGTGCCAGCAGCCCACTGACAGGGCCCCTTCCCGAGCAGTACTTC.

V gene TRBV20-1 combines with J gene TRBJ1-2, with D possibly TRBD1 on 6 matching bases. The V gene lost 3 bases and the J gene lost 8 bases, with 10 bases spanning the gap. In germline, CDR1 is DFQATT, CDR2 SNEGSKA (reference sequence). The CDR3 sequence is 11 residues long. CDR3 bases: TGCAGTGCTAGGACAGGTGGCGGCTACACCTTC. Translated: CSARTGGGYTF.

The rearrangement links TRBV5-1 to TRBJ2-7, with D perhaps TRBD2 (5 bases). V was clipped by 5 bases and J by 4 bases, with 13 bases between them. Germline values: CDR1 SGHRS, CDR2 YFSETQ. The CDR3 spans 13 residues. The CDR3 spells CASRLRENYEQYF. The CDR3 DNA reads TGCGCCAGCAGGCTACGGGAAAATTACGAGCAGTACTTC.

The rearrangement links TRBV7-2 to TRBJ1-2; no reliable D call. The CDR3 length is 14 residues. Trimming took 5 bases from V and 4 from J, leaving 14 bases between them. Looked up from germline, CDR1 is SGHTA and CDR2 is FQGNSA. Here the CDR3 DNA reads TGTGCCAGCAGCCCAGGTGTCTCAGCCTATGGCTACACCTTC. Residues: CASSPGVSAYGYTF.

The V call is TRBV2, the J call TRBJ2-2, with TRBD2 matching 15 bases. The junction had 6 bases not matched to a gene; V was cut back by 5 bases and J by 5 bases. Germline loops: CDR1 SNHLY, CDR2 FYNNEI. This CDR3 is 17 amino acids long. The DNA for the CDR3 is TGTGCCAGCAGTCTGGGGACTAGCGGGGGGTGGACCGGGGAGCTGTTTTTT. Translated, it gives CASSLGTSGGWTGELFF.

The chain joins TRBV11-2 to TRBJ1-3, with no clear D. V was clipped by 0 bases and J by 0 bases, with 9 bases between them. Germline-derived CDR1 and CDR2 are SGHAT and FQNNGV. This CDR3 has 16 residues. The CDR3 reads CASSLDWAGSGNTIYF. Written as DNA, the CDR3 is TGTGCCAGCAGCTTAGATTGGGCCGGCTCTGGAAACACCATATATTTT.

CDR3 nucleotides: TGCAGCGCCGGACTAGCGGGAGGCCTTCAGTACTTC. It codes for CSAGLAGGLQYF. The chain couples TRBV29-1 to TRBJ2-7; TRBD2 aligns across 14 bases. This CDR3 has 12 residues. The trim removed 7 bases at V and 10 bases at J, leaving 6 bases unmatched. Germline-derived CDR1 and CDR2 are SQVTM and ANQGSEA.

The chain couples TRBV2 to TRBJ1-4; the D is unclear. This CDR3 is built from 15 residues. The V and J ends lost 5 bases and 0 bases respectively, with 10 bases between them. Looked up from germline, CDR1 is SNHLY and CDR2 is FYNNEI. Here the CDR3 DNA reads TGTGCCAGCAGTCTTGAGGGAACAACTAATGAAAAACTGTTTTTT. This translates into CASSLEGTTNEKLFF.

This chain links TRBV18 with TRBJ2-7; 7 positions match TRBD1. There are 15 residues in the CDR3. Germline trimming cut 6 bases from V and 4 bases from J; bases unmatched to any gene: 12. Germline V CDR1 and CDR2: KGHSH, LQKENI. CDR3 nucleotide sequence: TGTGCCAGCTCTCCTGATAGGGACAGACTTTACGAGCAGTACTTC. Translated, it gives CASSPDRDRLYEQYF. Full variable domain (rest looked up from reference TRBV18 and TRBJ2-7): NAGVMQNPRHLVRRRGQEARLRCSPMKGHSHVYWYRQLPEEGLKFMVYLQKENIIDESGMPKERFSAEFPKEGPSILRIQQVVRGDSAAYFCASSPDRDRLYEQYFGPGTRLTVT.